These 14 T cell receptor beta chains share one sample of origin, sequenced in a study of cytomegalovirus exposure and HLA in healthy donors. Primers: 60 Vbeta forward and 13 Jbeta reverse. Only in-frame clones appear in the TCRdb table, and some are missing; sequencing was by immunoSEQ multiplex PCR. The profile shows some 150,000 clones, 80% of them singletons. The sample taken for sequencing was PBMCs. The origin of the receptors is a male donor in good health and CMV-seronegative.

The chain carries TRBV18 and TRBJ2-7, with D possibly being TRBD2 (6 bases). Germline loops: CDR1 KGHSH, CDR2 LQKENI. Trimming removed 6 bases from V and 2 bases from J, with 11 bases in between. The CDR3 spans 13 residues. DNA for the CDR3: TGTGCCAGCTCCGGGAGCGAAACCTACGAGCAGTACTTC. Its protein product is CASSGSETYEQYF.

The chain is built from TRBV11-2 and TRBJ2-7; 7 nucleotides line up with TRBD1. Germline CDR1 SGHAT, CDR2 FQNNGV. Losses at the gene ends were 4 bases for V and 3 bases for J; bases not matched to a gene: 9. CDR3 size: 15 residues. The chain's CDR3 is CASSSIRQGGYEQYF. CDR3 DNA sequence: TGTGCCAGCAGCTCCATCCGACAGGGTGGCTACGAGCAGTACTTC.

V usage is TRBV27 and J usage is TRBJ2-7; 9 nucleotides agree with TRBD1. Germline V gene lookup returns CDR1 MNHEY and CDR2 SMNVEV (reference sequence). Trimming removed 6 bases from V and 7 bases from J; junction bases left unmatched: 10. CDR3 size: 14 residues. The CDR3 bases are TGTGCCAGCAGGGTAGGACAGGGGACTGGGGAGCAGTACTTC. Translating it yields CASRVGQGTGEQYF.

J is TRBJ1-6 and V is TRBV7-9; 7 bases agree with TRBD1. V lost 0 bases and J lost 9; bases outside the gene matches: 5. Germline CDR1 and CDR2: SEHNR and FQNEAQ (reference sequence). The CDR3 covers 15 residues. The CDR3 DNA reads TGTGCCAGCAGCTTAGCGGTGGCAGGGGGTTCACCCCTCCACTTT. It is translated as CASSLAVAGGSPLHF. Full variable domain (remainder filled in from reference TRBV7-9 and TRBJ1-6): DTGVSQNPRHKITKRGQNVTFRCDPISEHNRLYWYRQTLGQGPEFLTYFQNEAQLEKSRLLSDRFSAERPKGSFSTLEIQRTEQGDSAMYLCASSLAVAGGSPLHFGNGTRLTVT.

The chain carries TRBV7-2 and TRBJ1-5; D gene unclear. Per germline, CDR1 SGHTA and CDR2 FQGNSA. Deletions cut 4 bases from V and 3 bases from J, with 7 bases between. This CDR3 spans 13 amino acids. The DNA for the CDR3 is TGTGCCAGCAGCTGGGCCGCCAATCAGCCCCAGCATTTT. This codes for CASSWAANQPQHF.

V is TRBV6-6 and J is TRBJ1-2; D not certain. The CDR3 is 13 amino acids. CDR1 is MNHNY and CDR2 is SVGAGI in the germline V gene (reference sequence). Trimming left V 2 bases short and J 8 bases short, with 12 bases between. The CDR3 protein is CASSYASGNGYTF. In DNA form, the CDR3 reads TGTGCCAGCAGTTACGCATCCGGGAACGGCTACACCTTC.

This clone was picked up a small number of times. The chain uses TRBV19 and TRBJ1-6, with no clear D. Trimming cost V 5 bases and J 3 bases, with 14 bases left between them. The length of the CDR3 is 16 residues. Germline loops: CDR1 LNHDA, CDR2 SQIVND (reference sequence). CDR3: CASSPPPRVYNSPLHF. DNA of the CDR3: TGTGCCAGTAGTCCCCCACCGCGGGTCTATAATTCACCCCTCCACTTT.

Here the CDR3 reads CASSPRTVLNEQFF. DNA for the CDR3: TGTGCCAGCAGCCCCCGGACAGTCCTCAATGAGCAGTTCTTC. The chain joins TRBV7-8 to TRBJ2-1; a possible D gene is TRBD1 (6 bases). The ends were cut back, 5 bases at V and 6 bases at J, with 14 bases in the middle. The CDR3 is 14 amino acids. Germline values: CDR1 SGHVS, CDR2 FQNEAQ.

The chain employs TRBV7-2 and TRBJ1-2; 10 bases are shared with TRBD1. With 5 bases clipped from V and 6 bases from J, the junction kept 6 bases outside the gene matches. This CDR3 is 14 amino acids long. Germline V lookup: CDR1 SGHTA, CDR2 FQGNSA. CDR3 sequence reads: CASSTGTGADGYTF. Written as DNA, the CDR3 is TGTGCCAGCAGCACCGGGACAGGGGCGGATGGCTACACCTTC.

CDR3 region: CASSQEGGSPLHF. DNA for the CDR3: TGTGCCAGCAGCCAAGAGGGGGGTTCACCCCTCCACTTT. V and J are TRBV4-2 and TRBJ1-6; TRBD1 might be the D (5 bases). The CDR3 runs 13 residues. The V gene lost 0 bases and the J gene lost 9 bases, with 6 bases spanning the gap. Per germline, CDR1 LGHNA and CDR2 YNFKEQ.

This CDR3 is CASSLQGATEAFF. CDR3 bases: TGTGCCAGCAGCTTACAGGGTGCCACTGAAGCTTTCTTT. J is TRBJ1-1 and V is TRBV6-5; D possibly corresponds to TRBD1 (6 bases). The CDR3 is 13 amino acids. The V end was cut by 6 bases, the J end by 4 bases, with 12 bases between. The germline V gene has CDR1 MNHEY and CDR2 SVGAGI.

The V and J genes are TRBV7-3 and TRBJ1-6; D is unresolved. With 2 bases removed from V and 10 bases from J, the gap between germline ends came to 9 bases. Germline CDR1 and CDR2: SGHTA and FQGTGA. CDR3 size: 13 residues. The CDR3 nucleotides are TGTGCCAGCAGCTTAGAGGAGGGCTCACCCCTCCACTTT. Protein sequence: CASSLEEGSPLHF.

This sequence joins TRBV30 and TRBJ1-2, with D unclear. Per germline, CDR1 GTSNPN and CDR2 SVGIG (reference sequence). Trimming removed 5 bases at V and 1 base at J, with 8 bases between. The CDR3 is 12 amino acids. The CDR3, as DNA: TGTGCCTGGGCTGACTTTAACTATGGCTACACCTTC. Its protein is CAWADFNYGYTF.

The chain is built from TRBV27 and TRBJ1-1, with TRBD1 as a possible D gene (5 bases). The ends were cut back, 3 bases at V and 6 bases at J, with 11 bases in the middle. The CDR3 consists of 13 residues. The germline V gene has CDR1 MNHEY and CDR2 SMNVEV (reference sequence). CDR3 residues: CASSLIGEAEAFF. In DNA form, the CDR3 reads TGTGCCAGCAGTTTGATAGGGGAGGCTGAAGCTTTCTTT.